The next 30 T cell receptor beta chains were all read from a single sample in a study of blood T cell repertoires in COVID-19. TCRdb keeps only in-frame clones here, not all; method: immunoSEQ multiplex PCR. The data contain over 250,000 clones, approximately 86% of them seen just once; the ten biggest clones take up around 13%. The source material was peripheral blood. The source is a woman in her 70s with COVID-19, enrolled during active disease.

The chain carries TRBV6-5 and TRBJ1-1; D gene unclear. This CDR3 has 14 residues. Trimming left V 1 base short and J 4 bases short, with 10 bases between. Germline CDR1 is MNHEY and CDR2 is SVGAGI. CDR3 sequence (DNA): TGTGCCAGCAGTTACTTTGGCGGGAGCACTGAAGCTTTCTTT. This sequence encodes CASSYFGGSTEAFF.

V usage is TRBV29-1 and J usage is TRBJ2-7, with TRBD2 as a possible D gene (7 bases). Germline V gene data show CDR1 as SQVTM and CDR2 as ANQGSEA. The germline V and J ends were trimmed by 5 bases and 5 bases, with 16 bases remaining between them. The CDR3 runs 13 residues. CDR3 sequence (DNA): TGCAGCGTTATACAGGGAGGGAGAGACGAGCAGTACTTC. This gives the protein CSVIQGGRDEQYF.

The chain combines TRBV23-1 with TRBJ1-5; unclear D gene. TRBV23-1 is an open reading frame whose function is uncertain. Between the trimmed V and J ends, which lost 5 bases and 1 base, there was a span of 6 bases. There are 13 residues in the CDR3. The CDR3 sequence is CASSKESNQPQHF. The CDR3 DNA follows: TGCGCCAGCAGTAAAGAGAGCAATCAGCCCCAGCATTTT.

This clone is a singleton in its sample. The CDR3 reads CASSQLTGVGTEAFF. The CDR3 DNA reads TGCGCCAGCAGCCAGCTGACAGGGGTGGGCACTGAAGCTTTCTTT. The chain carries TRBV4-1 and TRBJ1-1; the match to TRBD1 covers 8 bases. Germline V gives CDR1 MGHRA, CDR2 YSYEKL. The CDR3 sequence is 15 residues long. Trimming cost V 3 bases and J 4 bases; bases outside gene matches: 7.

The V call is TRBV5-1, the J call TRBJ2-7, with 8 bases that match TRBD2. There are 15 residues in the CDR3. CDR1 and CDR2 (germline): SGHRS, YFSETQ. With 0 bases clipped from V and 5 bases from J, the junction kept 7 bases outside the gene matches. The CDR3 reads CASSLERAGGDEQYF. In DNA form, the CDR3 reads TGCGCCAGCAGCTTGGAACGGGCGGGGGGAGACGAGCAGTACTTC.

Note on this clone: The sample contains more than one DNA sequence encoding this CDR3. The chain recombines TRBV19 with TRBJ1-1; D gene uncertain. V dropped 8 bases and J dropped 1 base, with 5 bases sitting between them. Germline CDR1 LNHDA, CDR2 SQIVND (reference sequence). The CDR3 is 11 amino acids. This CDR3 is CASLRNTEAFF. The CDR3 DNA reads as TGTGCCAGTCTTCGGAACACTGAAGCTTTCTTT.

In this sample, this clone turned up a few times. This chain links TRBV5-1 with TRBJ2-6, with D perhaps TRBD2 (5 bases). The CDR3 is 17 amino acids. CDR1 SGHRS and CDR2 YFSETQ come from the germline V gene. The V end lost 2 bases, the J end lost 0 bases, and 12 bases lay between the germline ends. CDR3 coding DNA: TGCGCCAGCAGCTTAGACGAGGGCGCCTCTGGGGCCAACGTCCTGACTTTC. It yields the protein CASSLDEGASGANVLTF.

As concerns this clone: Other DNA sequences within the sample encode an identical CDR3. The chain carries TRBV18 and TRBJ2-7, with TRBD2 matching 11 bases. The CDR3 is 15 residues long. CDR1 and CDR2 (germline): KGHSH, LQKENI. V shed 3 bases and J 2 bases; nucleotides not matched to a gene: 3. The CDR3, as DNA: TGTGCCAGCTCACCCACTAGCGGGGGTGCCTACGAGCAGTACTTC. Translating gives CASSPTSGGAYEQYF.

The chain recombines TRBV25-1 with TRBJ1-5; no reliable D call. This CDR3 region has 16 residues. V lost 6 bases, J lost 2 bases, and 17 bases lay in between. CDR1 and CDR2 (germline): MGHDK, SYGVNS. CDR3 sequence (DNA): TGTGCCAGCAGGTGCGTCCCGGGTTTTGGCAATCAGCCCCAGCATTTT. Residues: CASRCVPGFGNQPQHF.

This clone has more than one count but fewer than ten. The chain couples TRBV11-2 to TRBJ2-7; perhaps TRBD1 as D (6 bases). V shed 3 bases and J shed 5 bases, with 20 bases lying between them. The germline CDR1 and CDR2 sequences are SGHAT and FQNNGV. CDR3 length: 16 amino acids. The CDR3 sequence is CASSFRPQGIGHEQYF. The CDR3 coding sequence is TGTGCCAGCAGCTTTCGCCCCCAGGGGATAGGGCACGAGCAGTACTTC.

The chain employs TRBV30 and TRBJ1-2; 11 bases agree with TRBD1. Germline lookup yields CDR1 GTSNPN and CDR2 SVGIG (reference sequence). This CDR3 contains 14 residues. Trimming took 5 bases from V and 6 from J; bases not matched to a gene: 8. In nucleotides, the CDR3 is TGTGCCTGGGGCTACCGGGACAGGGGGAATGGCTACACCTTC. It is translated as CAWGYRDRGNGYTF. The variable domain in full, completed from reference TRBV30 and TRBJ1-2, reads SQTIHQWPATLVQPVGSPLSLECTVEGTSNPNLYWYRQAAGRGLQLLFYSVGIGQISSEVPQNLSASRPQDRQFILSSKKLLLSDSGFYLCAWGYRDRGNGYTFGSGTRLTVV.

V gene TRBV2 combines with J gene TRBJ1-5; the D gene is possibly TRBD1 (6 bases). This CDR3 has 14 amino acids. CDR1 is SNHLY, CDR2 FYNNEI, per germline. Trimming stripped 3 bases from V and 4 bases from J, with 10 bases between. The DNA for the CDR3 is TGTGCCAGCAGTGAGCGGCAGGGGAATCAGCCCCAGCATTTT. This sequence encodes CASSERQGNQPQHF. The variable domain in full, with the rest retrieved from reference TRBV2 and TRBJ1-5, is EPEVTQTPSHQVTQMGQEVILRCVPISNHLYFYWYRQILGQKVEFLVSFYNNEISEKSEIFDDQFSVERPDGSNFTLKIRSTKLEDSAMYFCASSERQGNQPQHFGDGTRLSIL.

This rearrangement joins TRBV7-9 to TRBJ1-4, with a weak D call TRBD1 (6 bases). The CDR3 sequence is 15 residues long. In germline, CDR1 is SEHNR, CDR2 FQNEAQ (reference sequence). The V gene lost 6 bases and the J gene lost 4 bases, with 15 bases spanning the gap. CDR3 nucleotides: TGTGCCAGCAGTTACCAGGGGAATCTTAATGAAAAACTGTTTTTT. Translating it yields CASSYQGNLNEKLFF.

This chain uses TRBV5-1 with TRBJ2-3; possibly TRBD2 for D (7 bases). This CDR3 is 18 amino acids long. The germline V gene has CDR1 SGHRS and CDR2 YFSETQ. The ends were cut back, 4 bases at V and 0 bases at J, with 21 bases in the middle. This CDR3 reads CASSPKGGDLTSTDTQYF. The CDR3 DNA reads TGCGCCAGCAGCCCGAAGGGGGGGGACTTGACTAGCACAGATACGCAGTATTTT.

CDR3 nucleotides: TGCGCCAGCAGCTCCGGGACAGGGACGTATGGCTACACCTTC. This translates into CASSSGTGTYGYTF. This chain joins TRBV5-1 and TRBJ1-2; 9 nucleotides agree with TRBD1. Germline V lookup: CDR1 SGHRS, CDR2 YFSETQ. The CDR3 spans 14 residues. The trim removed 3 bases at V and 5 bases at J, leaving 5 bases unmatched.

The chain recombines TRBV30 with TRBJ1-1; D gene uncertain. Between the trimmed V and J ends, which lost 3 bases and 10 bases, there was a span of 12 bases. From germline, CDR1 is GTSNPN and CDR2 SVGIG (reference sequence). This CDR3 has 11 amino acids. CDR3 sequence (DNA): TGTGCCTGGAGATCCCGGGAGCGAGCTTTCTTT. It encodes CAWRSRERAFF.

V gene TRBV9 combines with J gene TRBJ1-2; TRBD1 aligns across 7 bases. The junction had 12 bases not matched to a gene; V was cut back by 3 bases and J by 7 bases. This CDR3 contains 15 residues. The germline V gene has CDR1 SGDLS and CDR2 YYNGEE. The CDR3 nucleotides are TGTGCCAGCAGCGAAACCGGGACAGCAGGATTTGGCTACACCTTC. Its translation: CASSETGTAGFGYTF.

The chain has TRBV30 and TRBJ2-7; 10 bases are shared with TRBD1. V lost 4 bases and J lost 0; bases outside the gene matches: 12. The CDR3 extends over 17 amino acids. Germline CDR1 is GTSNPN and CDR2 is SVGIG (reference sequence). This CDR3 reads CAWMRGKGDRGSYEQYF. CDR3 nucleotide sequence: TGTGCCTGGATGAGAGGCAAAGGGGACAGGGGCTCCTACGAGCAGTACTTC.

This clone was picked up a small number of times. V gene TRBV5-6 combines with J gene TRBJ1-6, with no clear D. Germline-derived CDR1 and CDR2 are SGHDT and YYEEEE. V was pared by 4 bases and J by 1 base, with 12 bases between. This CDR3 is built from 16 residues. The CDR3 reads CASSATGKSYNSPLHF. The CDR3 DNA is TGTGCCAGCAGCGCGACCGGGAAGTCCTATAATTCACCCCTCCACTTT.

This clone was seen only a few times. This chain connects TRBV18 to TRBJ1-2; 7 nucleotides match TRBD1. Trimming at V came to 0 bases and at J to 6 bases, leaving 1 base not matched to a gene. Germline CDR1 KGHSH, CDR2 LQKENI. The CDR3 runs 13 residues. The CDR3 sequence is CASSPPRGDGYTF. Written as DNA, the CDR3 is TGTGCCAGCTCACCACCCAGGGGGGATGGCTACACCTTC.

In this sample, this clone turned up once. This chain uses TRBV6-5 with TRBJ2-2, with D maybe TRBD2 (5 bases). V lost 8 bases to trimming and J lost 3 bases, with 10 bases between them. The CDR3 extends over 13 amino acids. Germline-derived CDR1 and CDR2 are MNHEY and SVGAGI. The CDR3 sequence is CASGGFDTGELFF. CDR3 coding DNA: TGTGCCAGCGGAGGATTTGACACCGGGGAGCTGTTTTTT.

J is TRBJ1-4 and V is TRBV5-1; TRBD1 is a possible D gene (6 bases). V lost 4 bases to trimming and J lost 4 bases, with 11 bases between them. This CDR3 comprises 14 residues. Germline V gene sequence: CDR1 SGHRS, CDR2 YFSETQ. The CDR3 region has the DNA TGCGCCAGCAGCCATACAGGGTATAATGAAAAACTGTTTTTT. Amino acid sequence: CASSHTGYNEKLFF.

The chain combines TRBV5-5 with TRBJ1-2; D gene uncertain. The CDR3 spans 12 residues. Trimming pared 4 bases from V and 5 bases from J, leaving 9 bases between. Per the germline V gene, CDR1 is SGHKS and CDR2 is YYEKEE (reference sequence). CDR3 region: CASSVDGYGYTF. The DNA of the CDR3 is TGTGCCAGCAGCGTGGACGGGTATGGCTACACCTTC.

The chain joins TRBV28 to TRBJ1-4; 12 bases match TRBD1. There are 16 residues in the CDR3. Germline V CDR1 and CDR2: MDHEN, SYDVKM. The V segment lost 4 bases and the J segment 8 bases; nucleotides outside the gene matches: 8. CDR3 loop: CASSSLPGQGAEKLFF. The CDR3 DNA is TGTGCCAGCAGTTCGCTACCGGGACAGGGGGCGGAAAAACTGTTTTTT.

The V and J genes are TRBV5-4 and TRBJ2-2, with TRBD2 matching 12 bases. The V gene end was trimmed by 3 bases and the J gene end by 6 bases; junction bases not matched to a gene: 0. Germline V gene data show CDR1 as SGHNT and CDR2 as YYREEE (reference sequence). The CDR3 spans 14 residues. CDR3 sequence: CASSSSGGAGELFF. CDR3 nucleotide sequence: TGTGCCAGCAGCTCTAGCGGGGGGGCCGGGGAGCTGTTTTTT.

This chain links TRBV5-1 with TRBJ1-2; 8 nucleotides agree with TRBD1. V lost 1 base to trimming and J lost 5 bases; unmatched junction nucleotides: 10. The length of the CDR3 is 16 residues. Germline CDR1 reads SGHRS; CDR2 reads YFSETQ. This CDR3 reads CASSLSDRTGTYGYTF. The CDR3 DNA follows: TGCGCCAGCAGCTTGTCGGACCGGACAGGGACATATGGCTACACCTTC.

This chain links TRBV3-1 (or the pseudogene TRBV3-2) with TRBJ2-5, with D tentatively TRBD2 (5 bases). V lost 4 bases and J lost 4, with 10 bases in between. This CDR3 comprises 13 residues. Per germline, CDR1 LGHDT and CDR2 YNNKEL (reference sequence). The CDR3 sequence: CASSPRTVETQYF. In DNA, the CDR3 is TGTGCCAGCAGCCCGCGGACTGTAGAGACCCAGTACTTC.

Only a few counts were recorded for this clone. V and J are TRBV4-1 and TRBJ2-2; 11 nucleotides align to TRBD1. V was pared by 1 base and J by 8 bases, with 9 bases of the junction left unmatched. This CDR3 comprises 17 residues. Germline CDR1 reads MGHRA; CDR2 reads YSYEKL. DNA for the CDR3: TGCGCCAGCAGCCAAGGGACAGGGGGCGCTGAGGGTGGGGAGCTGTTTTTT. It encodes CASSQGTGGAEGGELFF.

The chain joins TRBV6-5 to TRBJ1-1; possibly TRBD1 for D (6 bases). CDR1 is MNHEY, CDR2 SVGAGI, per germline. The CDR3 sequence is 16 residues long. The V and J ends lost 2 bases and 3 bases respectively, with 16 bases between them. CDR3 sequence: CASSYGWGLSYTEAFF. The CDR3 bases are TGTGCCAGCAGTTACGGGTGGGGGCTGAGTTACACTGAAGCTTTCTTT.

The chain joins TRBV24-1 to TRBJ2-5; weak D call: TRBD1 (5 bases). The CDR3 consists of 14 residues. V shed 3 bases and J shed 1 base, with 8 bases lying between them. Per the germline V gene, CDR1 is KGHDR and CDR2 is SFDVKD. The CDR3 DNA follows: TGTGCCACCAGTGATACAGGTACCCAAGAGACCCAGTACTTC. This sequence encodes CATSDTGTQETQYF.